The 21 T cell receptor beta chains below all came from one sample that was sequenced in a study of OX40 agonist ivuxolimab in advanced cancers. Some clones are missing from TCRdb's copy, which holds only in-frame ones; the method was immunoSEQ multiplex PCR. The sample gives about 64,000 clones, around 80% of which show up once; roughly 1.9% is in the top ten. The starting material was CD4+ or CD8+ T cells sorted from blood, obtained in a trial of the OX40 agonist ivuxolimab. The source of these receptors is an adult with an advanced solid tumor such as melanoma, head and neck, liver or kidney cancer.

About this clone itself: Other DNA variants within this sample encode the same CDR3. J is TRBJ1-2 and V is TRBV5-1; D unresolved. This CDR3 comprises 13 residues. The germline CDR1 and CDR2 sequences are SGHRS and YFSETQ. Deletions cut 0 bases from V and 0 bases from J, with 3 bases between. CDR3 loop: CASSLGANYGYTF. CDR3 nucleotides: TGCGCCAGCAGCTTGGGGGCTAACTATGGCTACACCTTC.

This rearrangement joins TRBV25-1 to TRBJ1-2, with 7 bases aligning to TRBD1. Germline assignment: CDR1 MGHDK and CDR2 SYGVNS. J gave up 4 bases and V 6 bases, and 11 bases lay outside the gene matches. The CDR3 runs to 15 residues. The CDR3 region is CASRSGTAEFYGYTF. CDR3 nucleotide sequence: TGTGCCAGCAGGTCCGGGACAGCAGAATTCTATGGCTACACCTTC.

The CDR3: CASSPAAALGSPLHF. In DNA form, the CDR3 reads TGCGCCAGCAGCCCGGCAGCCGCTCTGGGGTCACCCCTCCACTTT. The chain is built from TRBV5-1 and TRBJ1-6; D is undetermined. V lost 4 bases, J lost 10 bases, and 18 bases lay in between. This CDR3 contains 15 residues. Germline CDR1 SGHRS, CDR2 YFSETQ.

This rearrangement joins TRBV23-1 to TRBJ1-2; D is ambiguous. TRBV23-1 qualifies as an ORF whose function is uncertain. Trimming removed 0 bases at V and 4 bases at J, with 0 bases between. This CDR3 is built from 11 residues. CDR3 residues: CASSQSYGYTF. CDR3 coding DNA: TGCGCCAGCAGTCAATCCTATGGCTACACCTTC.

The chain couples TRBV13 to TRBJ1-1; no clear D gene. Germline V lookup: CDR1 PRHDT, CDR2 FYEKMQ (reference sequence). Trimming shortened V by 4 bases and J by 2 bases, and 11 bases separated the two germline ends. The CDR3 has 14 amino acids. The DNA of the CDR3 is TGTGCCAGCAGCTGGCCCCGTTCAAACACTGAAGCTTTCTTT. As protein: CASSWPRSNTEAFF.

The chain carries TRBV6-6 and TRBJ2-7, with TRBD1 matching over 7 bases. The CDR3 totals 15 residues. CDR1 is MNHNY, CDR2 SVGAGI, per germline (reference sequence). The V segment lost 4 bases and the J segment 6 bases; nucleotides outside the gene matches: 12. CDR3 sequence: CASSWPATTGVEQYF. Written as DNA, the CDR3 is TGTGCCAGCAGTTGGCCCGCCACCACAGGGGTCGAGCAGTACTTC.

The genes are TRBV11-2 and TRBJ1-1; the match to TRBD1 covers 7 bases. The trim removed 4 bases at V and 7 bases at J, leaving 18 bases unmatched. This CDR3 has 17 amino acids. In germline, CDR1 is SGHAT, CDR2 FQNNGV. The DNA of the CDR3 is TGTGCCAGCAGCTACGGGTGGAGAGACAGGGTGTGGGTTGAAGCTTTCTTT. It is translated as CASSYGWRDRVWVEAFF.

The chain carries TRBV19 and TRBJ1-4; 11 bases match TRBD1. This CDR3 contains 15 residues. Looked up from germline, CDR1 is LNHDA and CDR2 is SQIVND (reference sequence). Unmatched junction bases numbered 9, after V lost 9 bases and J lost 6 bases. The CDR3 sequence is CASRRGTGGDEKLFF. The CDR3 DNA reads TGTGCCAGCCGTAGAGGGACAGGGGGAGATGAAAAACTGTTTTTT.

The chain recombines TRBV27 with TRBJ2-3; 12 bases agree with TRBD2. Germline CDR1 reads MNHEY; CDR2 reads SMNVEV (reference sequence). Unmatched junction bases numbered 10, after V lost 2 bases and J lost 7 bases. The CDR3 is 17 amino acids. CDR3 amino acids: CASSLLLPGLAGHTQYF. CDR3 bases: TGTGCCAGCAGTTTACTCTTACCGGGACTAGCGGGCCATACGCAGTATTTT.

V gene TRBV7-9 combines with J gene TRBJ2-7; 8 bases align to TRBD2. The CDR3 loop spans 14 amino acids. The V gene's germline CDR1 is SEHNR and CDR2 FQNEAQ (reference sequence). The V and J ends lost 0 bases and 5 bases, in that order; junction bases with no gene match: 3. CDR3 DNA sequence: TGTGCCAGCAGCTTAGCCGGGACTAGAAACGAGCAGTACTTC. Translating gives CASSLAGTRNEQYF.

This clone was seen more than once but under ten times. This chain joins TRBV9 and TRBJ2-7, with 9 bases lining up with TRBD2. The CDR3 runs to 18 residues. Trimming removed 5 bases from V and 0 bases from J; junction bases left unmatched: 15. Germline V lookup: CDR1 SGDLS, CDR2 YYNGEE. The CDR3 region has the DNA TGTGCCAGCAGTGGGAGGGCTAGCGGGATCCGGGGCTCCTACGAGCAGTACTTC. Translated: CASSGRASGIRGSYEQYF.

The V call is TRBV20-1, the J call TRBJ2-3; D possibly corresponds to TRBD2 (5 bases). Germline loops: CDR1 DFQATT, CDR2 SNEGSKA (reference sequence). The CDR3 has 11 amino acids. V lost 6 bases, J lost 5 bases, and 9 bases lay in between. The CDR3 sequence is CSAGLGDTQYF. The CDR3 bases are TGCAGTGCAGGACTTGGAGATACGCAGTATTTT.

V usage is TRBV27 and J usage is TRBJ2-7; D possibly corresponds to TRBD2 (5 bases). Between the trimmed V and J ends, which lost 3 bases and 4 bases, there was a span of 10 bases. CDR1 and CDR2 from the germline V gene are MNHEY and SMNVEV (reference sequence). The CDR3 sequence is 13 residues long. The CDR3 nucleotides are TGTGCCAGCAGTTTTCGGGGTGGTTACGAGCAGTACTTC. Protein sequence: CASSFRGGYEQYF.

The chain has TRBV4-2 and TRBJ2-3, with D unresolved. The V gene lost 0 bases and the J gene lost 4 bases, with 11 bases spanning the gap. The CDR3 spans 15 residues. Germline V lookup: CDR1 LGHNA, CDR2 YNFKEQ. The CDR3 region is CASSQDGTLADTQYF. CDR3 DNA sequence: TGTGCCAGCAGCCAAGACGGAACTCTGGCAGATACGCAGTATTTT.

The V gene is TRBV19, the J gene TRBJ1-3; D call uncertain. V lost 6 bases to trimming and J lost 0 bases, with 15 bases between them. CDR3 length equals 16 residues. Per germline, CDR1 LNHDA and CDR2 SQIVND (reference sequence). The CDR3 DNA is TGTGCCAGTAGCACTTTCGATTTCAGCTCTGGAAACACCATATATTTT. Amino acids: CASSTFDFSSGNTIYF.

The rearrangement joins TRBV30 to TRBJ2-2; 12 bases match TRBD2. Per the germline V gene, CDR1 is GTSNPN and CDR2 is SVGIG (reference sequence). The CDR3 runs to 16 residues. With V trimmed by 8 bases and J by 5 bases, 12 bases remained unmatched. The CDR3 sequence: CAVGLAGHEGTGELFF. The CDR3 DNA is TGTGCCGTGGGACTAGCGGGTCACGAGGGGACCGGGGAGCTGTTTTTT.

The V and J genes are TRBV28 and TRBJ1-4; 7 nucleotides line up with TRBD1. The ends lost 6 bases at V and 13 bases at J; junction bases unmatched: 17. The V gene's germline CDR1 is MDHEN and CDR2 SYDVKM. This CDR3 has 15 residues. Here the CDR3 DNA reads TGTGCCAGCAGCACCACGGGACAGCCCGAAATCCGACTGTTTTTT. Its protein is CASSTTGQPEIRLFF. Supplemented by reference TRBV28 and TRBJ1-4, the full variable domain reads DVKVTQSSRYLVKRTGEKVFLECVQDMDHENMFWYRQDPGLGLRLIYFSYDVKMKEKGDIPEGYSVSREKKERFSLILESASTNQTSMYLCASSTTGQPEIRLFFGSGTQLSVL.

The chain uses TRBV19 and TRBJ2-5, with D tentatively TRBD1 or TRBD2 (6 bases each). V was pared by 8 bases and J by 5 bases, with 12 bases between. Per germline, CDR1 LNHDA and CDR2 SQIVND (reference sequence). The length of the CDR3 is 12 residues. This CDR3 is CASGGQGETQYF. Written as DNA, the CDR3 is TGTGCCAGTGGGGGGCAGGGGGAGACCCAGTACTTC.

V usage is TRBV19 and J usage is TRBJ1-1; 8 bases align to TRBD1. This CDR3 is 15 amino acids long. The J segment lost 1 base and the V segment lost 5 bases, leaving 6 bases of the junction unmatched. CDR1 LNHDA and CDR2 SQIVND come from the germline V gene (reference sequence). The CDR3 DNA sequence: TGTGCCAGTAGTGCCGGGGGGACAGGGAACACTGAAGCTTTCTTT. Its protein is CASSAGGTGNTEAFF.

The V gene is TRBV7-2, the J gene TRBJ2-1; D tentatively fits TRBD1 or TRBD2 (6 bases each). This CDR3 spans 14 amino acids. V was clipped by 5 bases and J by 9 bases, with 17 bases between them. From germline, CDR1 is SGHTA and CDR2 FQGNSA. The DNA for the CDR3 is TGTGCCAGCAGCACTTTAGGGGGGTATATTGAGCAGTTCTTC. Translated: CASSTLGGYIEQFF.

The rearrangement links TRBV18 to TRBJ1-6; 9 bases line up with TRBD1. Germline-derived CDR1 and CDR2 are KGHSH and LQKENI. V dropped 4 bases and J dropped 6; count of bases not matched to a gene: 7. This CDR3 region has 16 residues. CDR3 coding DNA: TGTGCCAGCTCACTACAACAGGGGGCCATTAATTCACCCCTCCACTTT. Translated: CASSLQQGAINSPLHF.